These 27 T cell receptor beta chains were all obtained from the same sample, sequenced in a study of shared clonotypes between healthy human individuals. The table came from immunoSEQ multiplex PCR; TCRdb's copy has only in-frame clones and leaves some out. The sample lists millions of clones, over 85% seen once, with roughly 0.36% in the top ten. Input material: naive CD4+ T cells from PBMCs. Described subset: CD45RA+ positively selected. These receptors all stem from a man between 18 and 35 years old in good health. Some clones in this sample may be carry-over from other donors' samples.

The CDR3 here is CASSLPGTSGTDTQYF. In DNA, the CDR3 is TGTGCCAGCAGCCTACCCGGGACTAGCGGGACAGATACGCAGTATTTT. The chain recombines TRBV7-9 with TRBJ2-3; TRBD2 aligns across 12 bases. V lost 5 bases, J lost 3 bases, and 6 bases stayed unmatched. The CDR3 runs to 16 residues. Germline V gene lookup returns CDR1 SEHNR and CDR2 FQNEAQ (reference sequence).

This sequence joins TRBV7-2 and TRBJ2-1; D remains unclear. CDR1 and CDR2 from the germline V gene are SGHTA and FQGNSA. V dropped 3 bases and J dropped 12 bases, with 9 bases sitting between them. This CDR3 contains 11 residues. The CDR3 DNA reads as TGTGCCAGCAGCTTTGCCGGAGTGCAGTTCTTC. Protein product: CASSFAGVQFF.

The chain uses TRBV5-6 and TRBJ1-2; TRBD1 might be the D (5 bases). The CDR3 spans 16 residues. The V and J ends lost 4 bases and 8 bases respectively, with 24 bases between them. Germline CDR1 SGHDT, CDR2 YYEEEE. The CDR3 nucleotides are TGTGCCAGCAGCCGCTGGGAGGCAGGGCGGTCGGAGGGCTACACCTTC. This sequence encodes CASSRWEAGRSEGYTF.

V and J are TRBV27 and TRBJ2-7; 9 positions match TRBD1. This CDR3 is 15 amino acids long. J was trimmed by 0 bases and V by 5 bases; bases with no gene match: 5. CDR1 is MNHEY, CDR2 SMNVEV, per germline (reference sequence). This CDR3 reads CASSATGGPSYEQYF. CDR3 bases: TGTGCCAGCAGTGCCACAGGGGGCCCCTCCTACGAGCAGTACTTC.

This clone was counted once. The chain employs TRBV7-9 and TRBJ2-3, with D perhaps matching TRBD2 (6 bases). Germline lookup yields CDR1 SEHNR and CDR2 FQNEAQ (reference sequence). This CDR3 contains 16 residues. V lost 4 bases and J lost 0, with 14 bases in between. The CDR3 loop reads CASSSRGAASTDTQYF. The CDR3 nucleotides are TGTGCCAGCAGCTCGCGCGGGGCAGCTAGCACAGATACGCAGTATTTT.

The CDR3 sequence is CAWSVRQGPQHF. The CDR3 bases are TGTGCCTGGAGTGTCAGACAGGGCCCCCAGCATTTT. The rearrangement joins TRBV30 to TRBJ1-5; 7 positions match TRBD1. Germline V lookup: CDR1 GTSNPN, CDR2 SVGIG (reference sequence). The CDR3 runs 12 residues. V shed 0 bases, J shed 10 bases, and the junction held 3 bases outside the gene matches. The full variable domain, its missing parts supplied by reference TRBV30 and TRBJ1-5, is SQTIHQWPATLVQPVGSPLSLECTVEGTSNPNLYWYRQAAGRGLQLLFYSVGIGQISSEVPQNLSASRPQDRQFILSSKKLLLSDSGFYLCAWSVRQGPQHFGDGTRLSIL.

The V and J genes are TRBV2 and TRBJ2-7, with D perhaps TRBD2 (6 bases). Per germline, CDR1 SNHLY and CDR2 FYNNEI. The CDR3 loop spans 14 amino acids. V lost 6 bases and J 3 bases, leaving 15 bases between the germline ends. This CDR3 reads CASRGGPGLYEQYF. In nucleotides, the CDR3 is TGTGCCAGCAGGGGGGGACCCGGGCTCTACGAGCAGTACTTC.

With respect to this clone: This specimen includes other DNA sequences encoding the same CDR3. CDR3 region: CASSGPYEQYF. The CDR3 bases are TGTGCCAGCAGTGGCCCCTACGAGCAGTACTTC. The rearrangement uses TRBV2 and TRBJ2-7; D not resolved. Deletions cut 4 bases from V and 2 bases from J, with 3 bases between. Germline CDR1 is SNHLY and CDR2 is FYNNEI. This CDR3 contains 11 residues.

The chain has TRBV4-1 and TRBJ1-1; perhaps TRBD1 as D (5 bases). The CDR3 has 15 residues. Trimming shortened V by 0 bases and J by 2 bases, and 10 bases separated the two germline ends. Germline V CDR1 and CDR2: MGHRA, YSYEKL. In DNA form, the CDR3 reads TGCGCCAGCAGCCAAGAAGGGGCGGTTAACACTGAAGCTTTCTTT. As protein: CASSQEGAVNTEAFF.

Points on this clone: Other DNA sequences within the sample encode an identical CDR3. The rearrangement links TRBV29-1 to TRBJ2-5, with D uncertain. V dropped 6 bases and J dropped 5 bases, with 10 bases sitting between them. The germline V gene encodes CDR1 SQVTM and CDR2 ANQGSEA. The CDR3 consists of 11 residues. The CDR3 DNA is TGCAGCGTGCGCCCCGGGGAGACCCAGTACTTC. This codes for CSVRPGETQYF.

The V and J genes are TRBV7-6 and TRBJ2-7; D is unclear. Germline V CDR1 and CDR2: SGHVS, FNYEAQ. The length of the CDR3 is 13 residues. V gave up 2 bases and J gave up 6 bases, with 11 bases separating them. The CDR3 sequence: CASSLTLLGEQYF. CDR3 sequence (DNA): TGTGCCAGCAGCTTAACCCTTTTGGGCGAGCAGTACTTC.

The CDR3 nucleotides read TGCGCCAGCAGCCCCGGACTAGCGGGAGGCGGGGAGCAGTTCTTC. This encodes CASSPGLAGGGEQFF. The rearrangement joins TRBV5-1 to TRBJ2-1, with 14 bases aligning to TRBD2. The germline gives CDR1 SGHRS, CDR2 YFSETQ. This CDR3 spans 15 amino acids. With 4 bases clipped from V and 10 bases from J, the junction kept 7 bases outside the gene matches. The full variable domain, rest sourced from reference TRBV5-1 and TRBJ2-1, is KAGVTQTPRYLIKTRGQQVTLSCSPISGHRSVSWYQQTPGQGLQFLFEYFSETQRNKGNFPGRFSGRQFSNSRSEMNVSTLELGDSALYLCASSPGLAGGGEQFFGPGTRLTVL.

The V call is TRBV7-3, the J call TRBJ2-1; possible D gene TRBD1, 6 bases. Per germline, CDR1 SGHTA and CDR2 FQGTGA. The CDR3 consists of 13 residues. Deletions cut 5 bases from V and 10 bases from J, with 15 bases between. The CDR3 DNA sequence: TGTGCCAGCAGCCCCCAGGGGCACCAGGAGCAGTTCTTC. Its translation is CASSPQGHQEQFF.

The chain employs TRBV6-6 and TRBJ2-1; 10 bases map to TRBD2. Germline-derived CDR1 and CDR2 are MNHNY and SVGAGI (reference sequence). The V gene end was trimmed by 5 bases and the J gene end by 9 bases; junction bases not matched to a gene: 4. The CDR3 sequence is 13 residues long. CDR3 in amino acids: CASSPGLAAEQFF. Written as DNA, the CDR3 is TGTGCCAGCAGTCCAGGACTAGCGGCTGAGCAGTTCTTC.

The chain joins TRBV6-1 to TRBJ1-1; the D gene is possibly TRBD1 (5 bases). Germline loops: CDR1 MNHNS, CDR2 SASEGT. CDR3 length: 14 amino acids. The ends were cut back, 10 bases at V and 3 bases at J, with 18 bases in the middle. CDR3 residues: CATFMTDQDTEAFF. In DNA, the CDR3 is TGTGCCACCTTTATGACAGACCAAGACACTGAAGCTTTCTTT.

The chain couples TRBV11-3 to TRBJ2-1; tentatively, D is TRBD1 (6 bases). Per the germline V gene, CDR1 is SGHNT and CDR2 is YENEEA. The V end was cut by 1 base, the J end by 4 bases, with 14 bases between. The CDR3 length is 16 residues. The CDR3 DNA sequence: TGTGCCAGCAGCTTAGGTTCAGCAACAGGGTACAATGAGCAGTTCTTC. Translating it yields CASSLGSATGYNEQFF.

J is TRBJ2-1 and V is TRBV5-1; no clear D gene. Germline V lookup: CDR1 SGHRS, CDR2 YFSETQ. V lost 0 bases and J 0 bases, leaving 10 bases between the germline ends. The CDR3 covers 16 residues. The CDR3 DNA is TGCGCCAGCAGCTTGGACTTCTCCGGCTCCTACAATGAGCAGTTCTTC. Translating it yields CASSLDFSGSYNEQFF.

The chain recombines TRBV7-2 with TRBJ1-1; D is uncertain. Trimming shortened V by 2 bases and J by 10 bases, and 14 bases separated the two germline ends. The CDR3 is 13 residues long. In germline, CDR1 is SGHTA, CDR2 FQGNSA. CDR3 in DNA: TGTGCCAGCAGCTTACTATCCCTCATCGGAGCTTTCTTT. The encoded protein is CASSLLSLIGAFF.

In nucleotides, the CDR3 is TGTGCCAGCAGCTTGGGCGTGCAGGGTATCCAAGAGACCCAGTACTTC. Amino acids: CASSLGVQGIQETQYF. The rearrangement uses TRBV5-8 and TRBJ2-5; D possibly corresponds to TRBD1 (5 bases). The germline V gene encodes CDR1 SGHTS and CDR2 YDEGEE. The CDR3 spans 16 residues. Between the trimmed V and J ends, which lost 0 bases and 1 base, there was a span of 13 bases.

This sequence joins TRBV7-9 and TRBJ2-2, with a weak D call TRBD1 (5 bases). Germline V gene lookup returns CDR1 SEHNR and CDR2 FQNEAQ (reference sequence). This CDR3 contains 16 residues. Between the trimmed V and J ends, which lost 7 bases and 3 bases, there was a span of 18 bases. The CDR3 loop reads CASNLRGRADTGELFF. The CDR3, as DNA: TGTGCCAGCAACCTACGTGGCAGGGCGGACACCGGGGAGCTGTTTTTT.

The gene calls are TRBV11-3 and TRBJ1-1, with D maybe TRBD1 (5 bases). The CDR3 runs 14 residues. The V gene lost 5 bases and the J gene lost 1 base, with 11 bases spanning the gap. The germline gives CDR1 SGHNT, CDR2 YENEEA. The CDR3 region is CASSQGGTNTEAFF. The CDR3 DNA sequence: TGTGCCAGCAGCCAGGGAGGCACGAACACTGAAGCTTTCTTT.

The V and J genes are TRBV7-2 and TRBJ2-5; the match to TRBD1 covers 10 bases. From germline, CDR1 is SGHTA and CDR2 FQGNSA. The length of the CDR3 is 18 residues. V dropped 3 bases and J dropped 5; count of bases not matched to a gene: 15. CDR3 coding DNA: TGTGCCAGCAGCTTCCTAGGGGACAGGGGCCTTATAGGGGAGACCCAGTACTTC. This encodes CASSFLGDRGLIGETQYF.

Details on this clone: Other DNA sequences from this sample encode an identical CDR3 as well. V usage is TRBV5-1 and J usage is TRBJ2-7; 11 positions match TRBD2. The CDR3 spans 15 residues. With 4 bases clipped from V and 4 bases from J, the junction kept 7 bases outside the gene matches. Germline lookup yields CDR1 SGHRS and CDR2 YFSETQ. The CDR3 is CASSLLAGGGYEQYF. DNA of the CDR3: TGCGCCAGCAGCCTCCTAGCGGGAGGCGGTTACGAGCAGTACTTC.

The chain has TRBV6-1 and TRBJ1-2; D is ambiguous. The CDR3 has 16 residues. Trimming left V 3 bases short and J 4 bases short, with 18 bases between. Germline V gene data show CDR1 as MNHNS and CDR2 as SASEGT. The DNA of the CDR3 is TGTGCCAGCAGTGAGTGGCACCGGGGAGGAGTCTATGGCTACACCTTC. Protein product: CASSEWHRGGVYGYTF.

Remarks on this clone: The junction departs from the called germline gene at one end, perhaps through a read error. This chain joins TRBV19 and TRBJ1-2; maybe TRBD1 (5 bases). Germline CDR1 and CDR2: LNHDA and SQIVND (reference sequence). The CDR3 spans 15 residues. CDR3 protein: CATSTRGAGTYGYTF. Written as DNA, the CDR3 is TGTGCCACTAGTACTCGGGGAGCGGGGACCTATGGCTACACCTTC.

This clone was seen once. The chain joins TRBV10-1 to TRBJ1-5, with a weak D call TRBD1 (5 bases). The CDR3 has 14 amino acids. Per germline, CDR1 WNHNN and CDR2 SYGVQD (reference sequence). V gave up 9 bases and J gave up 7 bases, with 19 bases separating them. CDR3 protein: CARVRDGRSQPQHF. CDR3 sequence (DNA): TGCGCCAGGGTTCGGGACGGCCGGAGCCAGCCCCAGCATTTT.

For the CDR3, the DNA is TGTGCCAGCAGCTTAGATGTGGGGGCCCAGTACTTC. This gives the protein CASSLDVGAQYF. The gene calls are TRBV7-9 and TRBJ2-5; either TRBD1 or TRBD2 may fit D (5 bases each). Germline-derived CDR1 and CDR2 are SEHNR and FQNEAQ (reference sequence). The CDR3 length is 12 residues. V lost 1 base and J lost 9, with 9 bases in between.